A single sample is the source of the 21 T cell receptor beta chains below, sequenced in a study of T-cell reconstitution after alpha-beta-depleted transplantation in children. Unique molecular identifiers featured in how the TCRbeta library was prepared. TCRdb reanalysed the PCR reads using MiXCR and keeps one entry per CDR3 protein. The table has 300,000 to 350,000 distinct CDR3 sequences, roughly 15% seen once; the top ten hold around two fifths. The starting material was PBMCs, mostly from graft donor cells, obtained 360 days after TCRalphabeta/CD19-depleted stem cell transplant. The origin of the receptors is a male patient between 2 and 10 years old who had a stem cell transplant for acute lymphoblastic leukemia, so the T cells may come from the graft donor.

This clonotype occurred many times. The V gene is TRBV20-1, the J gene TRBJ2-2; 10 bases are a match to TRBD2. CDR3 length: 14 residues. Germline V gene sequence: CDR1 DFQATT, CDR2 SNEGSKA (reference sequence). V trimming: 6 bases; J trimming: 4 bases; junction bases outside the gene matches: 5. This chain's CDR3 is CSARGLASTGELFF. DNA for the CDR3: TGCAGTGCGCGGGGACTAGCGAGCACCGGGGAGCTGTTTTTT.

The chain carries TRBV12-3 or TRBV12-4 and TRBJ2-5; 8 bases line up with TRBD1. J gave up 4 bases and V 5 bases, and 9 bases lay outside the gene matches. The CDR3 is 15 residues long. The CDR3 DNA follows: TGTGCCAGCAGTGGACGGGACAGGAACGGAGAGACCCAGTACTTC. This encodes CASSGRDRNGETQYF.

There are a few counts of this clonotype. The CDR3 region has the DNA TGTGCCAGCCTGTCAGGGGTCAAAGTCACAGATACGCAGTATTTT. This sequence encodes CASLSGVKVTDTQYF. This chain uses TRBV7-8 with TRBJ2-3, with D perhaps TRBD1 (6 bases). The CDR3 runs 15 residues. CDR1 is SGHVS and CDR2 is FQNEAQ in the germline V gene. Trimming took 8 bases from V and 2 from J, leaving 17 bases between them.

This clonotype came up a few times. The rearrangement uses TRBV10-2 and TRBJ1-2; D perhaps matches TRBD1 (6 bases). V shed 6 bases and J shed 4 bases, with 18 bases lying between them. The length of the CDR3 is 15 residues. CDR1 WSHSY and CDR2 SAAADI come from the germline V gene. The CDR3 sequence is CASRDALQGTYGYTF. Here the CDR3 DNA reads TGCGCCAGCAGAGACGCACTACAGGGTACCTATGGCTACACCTTC.

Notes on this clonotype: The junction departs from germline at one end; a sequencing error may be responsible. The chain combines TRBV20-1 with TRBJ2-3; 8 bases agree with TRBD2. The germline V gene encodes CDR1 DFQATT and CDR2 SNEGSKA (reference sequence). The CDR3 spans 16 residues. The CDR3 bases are TGCTGTGCCCGCTCGGGGGGGCCCCTTCCCACAGATACGCAGTATTTT. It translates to CCARSGGPLPTDTQYF.

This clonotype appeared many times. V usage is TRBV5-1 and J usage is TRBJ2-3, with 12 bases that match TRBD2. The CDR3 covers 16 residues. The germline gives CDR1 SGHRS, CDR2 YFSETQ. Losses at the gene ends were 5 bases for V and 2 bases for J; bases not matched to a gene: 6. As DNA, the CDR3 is TGCGCCAGCAGTTCCGGACTAGCGGGACTCACAGATACGCAGTATTTT. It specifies CASSSGLAGLTDTQYF.

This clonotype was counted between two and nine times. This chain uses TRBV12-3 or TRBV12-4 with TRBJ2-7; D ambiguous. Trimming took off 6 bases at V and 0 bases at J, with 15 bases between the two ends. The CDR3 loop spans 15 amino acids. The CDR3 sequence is CASSRELDTSYEQYF. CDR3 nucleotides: TGTGCCAGCAGCCGCGAATTAGATACCTCCTACGAGCAGTACTTC.

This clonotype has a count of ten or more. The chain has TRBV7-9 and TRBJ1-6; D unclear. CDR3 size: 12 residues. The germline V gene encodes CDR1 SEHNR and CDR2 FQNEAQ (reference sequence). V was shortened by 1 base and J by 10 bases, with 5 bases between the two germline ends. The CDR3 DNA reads TGTGCCAGCAGCTTAGGGGGATCACCCCTCCACTTT. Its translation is CASSLGGSPLHF. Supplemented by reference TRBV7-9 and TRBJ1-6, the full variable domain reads DTGVSQNPRHKITKRGQNVTFRCDPISEHNRLYWYRQTLGQGPEFLTYFQNEAQLEKSRLLSDRFSAERPKGSFSTLEIQRTEQGDSAMYLCASSLGGSPLHFGNGTRLTVT.

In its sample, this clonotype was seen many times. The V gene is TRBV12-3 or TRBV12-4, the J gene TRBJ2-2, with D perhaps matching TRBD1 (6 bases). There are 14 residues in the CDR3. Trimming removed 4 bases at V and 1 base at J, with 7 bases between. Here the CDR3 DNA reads TGTGCCAGCAGTTCACAGGGGAACACCGGGGAGCTGTTTTTT. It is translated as CASSSQGNTGELFF.

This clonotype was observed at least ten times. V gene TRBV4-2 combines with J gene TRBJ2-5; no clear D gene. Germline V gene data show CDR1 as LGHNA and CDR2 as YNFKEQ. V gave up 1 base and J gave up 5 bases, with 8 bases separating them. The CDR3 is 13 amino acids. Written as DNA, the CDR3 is TGTGCCAGCAGCCAAGGTATTCGGGAGACCCAGTACTTC. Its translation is CASSQGIRETQYF.

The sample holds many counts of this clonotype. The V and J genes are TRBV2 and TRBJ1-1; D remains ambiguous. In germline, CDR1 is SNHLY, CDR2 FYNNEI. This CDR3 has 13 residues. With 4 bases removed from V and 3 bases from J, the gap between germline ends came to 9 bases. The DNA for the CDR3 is TGTGCCAGCAGTGTTTTTGGGGACACTGAAGCTTTCTTT. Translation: CASSVFGDTEAFF.

The CDR3 here is CASSFPILAGGPNEQFF. The CDR3, as DNA: TGTGCCAGCAGTTTCCCTATTCTAGCGGGAGGGCCCAATGAGCAGTTCTTC. The chain uses TRBV28 and TRBJ2-1; 12 nucleotides align to TRBD2. The CDR3 is 17 residues long. Germline V gene sequence: CDR1 MDHEN, CDR2 SYDVKM. V lost 3 bases, J lost 6 bases, and 9 bases stayed unmatched.

CDR3 region: CASSLYRTGSIYF. CDR3 coding DNA: TGTGCCAGCAGTTTGTATCGAACAGGGTCCATATATTTT. V and J are TRBV28 and TRBJ1-3, with a tentative D call TRBD1 (6 bases). V lost 3 bases, J lost 11 bases, and 14 bases lay in between. Per the germline V gene, CDR1 is MDHEN and CDR2 is SYDVKM. The CDR3 runs 13 residues.

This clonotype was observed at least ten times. The DNA for the CDR3 is TGTGCCAGCAGCCAAGCTCCGTTCTCCCCCTCCTACAATGAGCAGTTCTTC. It translates to CASSQAPFSPSYNEQFF. The chain carries TRBV4-2 and TRBJ2-1, with D hard to call. The CDR3 totals 17 residues. Germline V gene lookup returns CDR1 LGHNA and CDR2 YNFKEQ. V lost 1 base to trimming and J lost 0 bases, with 13 bases between them.

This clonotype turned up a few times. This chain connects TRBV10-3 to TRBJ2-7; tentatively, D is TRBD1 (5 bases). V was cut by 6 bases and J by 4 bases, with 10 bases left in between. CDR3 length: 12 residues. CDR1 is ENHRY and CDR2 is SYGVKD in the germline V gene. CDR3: CAISRVSYEQYF. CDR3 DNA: TGTGCCATCAGCAGGGTTTCTTACGAGCAGTACTTC.

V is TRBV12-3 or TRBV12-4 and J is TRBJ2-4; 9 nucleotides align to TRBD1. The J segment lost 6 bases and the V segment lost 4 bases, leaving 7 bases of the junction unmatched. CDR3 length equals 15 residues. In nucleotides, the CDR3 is TGTGCCAGCAGTTCGCGACAGGGGGTGAGAAACATTCAGTACTTC. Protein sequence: CASSSRQGVRNIQYF.

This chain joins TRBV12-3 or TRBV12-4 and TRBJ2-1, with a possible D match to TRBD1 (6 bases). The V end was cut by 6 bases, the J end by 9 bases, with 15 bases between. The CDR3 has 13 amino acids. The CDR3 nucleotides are TGTGCCAGCAGCCCAGGGGTAGGGGGTGAGCAGTTCTTC. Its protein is CASSPGVGGEQFF.

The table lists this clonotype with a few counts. The CDR3 is CASSGRGGHNEQFF. In DNA form, the CDR3 reads TGTGCCAGCAGTGGGAGGGGAGGGCACAATGAGCAGTTCTTC. The J gene is TRBJ2-1, the V gene TRBV2; TRBD2 agrees at 7 bases. The CDR3 has 14 residues. Germline lookup yields CDR1 SNHLY and CDR2 FYNNEI. V lost 4 bases and J lost 5; bases outside the gene matches: 5.

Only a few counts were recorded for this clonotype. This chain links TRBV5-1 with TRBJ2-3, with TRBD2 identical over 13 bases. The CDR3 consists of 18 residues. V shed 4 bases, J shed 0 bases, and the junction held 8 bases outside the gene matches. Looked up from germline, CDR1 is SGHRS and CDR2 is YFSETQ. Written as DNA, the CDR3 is TGCGCCAGCAGCGGACCGGGACTAGCGGGATCTAGCACAGATACGCAGTATTTT. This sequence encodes CASSGPGLAGSSTDTQYF.

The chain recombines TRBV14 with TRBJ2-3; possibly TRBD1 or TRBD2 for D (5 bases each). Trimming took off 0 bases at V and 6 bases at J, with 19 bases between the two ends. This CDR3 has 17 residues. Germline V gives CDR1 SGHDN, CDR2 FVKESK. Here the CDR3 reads CASSQDKGTLAWDTQYF. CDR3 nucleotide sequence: TGTGCCAGCAGCCAAGATAAAGGGACCCTAGCCTGGGATACGCAGTATTTT.

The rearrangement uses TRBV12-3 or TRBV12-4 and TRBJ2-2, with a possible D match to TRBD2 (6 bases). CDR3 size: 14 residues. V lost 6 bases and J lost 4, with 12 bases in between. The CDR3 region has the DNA TGTGCCAGCAGACTTGACGGGGGCACCGGGGAGCTGTTTTTT. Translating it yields CASRLDGGTGELFF.